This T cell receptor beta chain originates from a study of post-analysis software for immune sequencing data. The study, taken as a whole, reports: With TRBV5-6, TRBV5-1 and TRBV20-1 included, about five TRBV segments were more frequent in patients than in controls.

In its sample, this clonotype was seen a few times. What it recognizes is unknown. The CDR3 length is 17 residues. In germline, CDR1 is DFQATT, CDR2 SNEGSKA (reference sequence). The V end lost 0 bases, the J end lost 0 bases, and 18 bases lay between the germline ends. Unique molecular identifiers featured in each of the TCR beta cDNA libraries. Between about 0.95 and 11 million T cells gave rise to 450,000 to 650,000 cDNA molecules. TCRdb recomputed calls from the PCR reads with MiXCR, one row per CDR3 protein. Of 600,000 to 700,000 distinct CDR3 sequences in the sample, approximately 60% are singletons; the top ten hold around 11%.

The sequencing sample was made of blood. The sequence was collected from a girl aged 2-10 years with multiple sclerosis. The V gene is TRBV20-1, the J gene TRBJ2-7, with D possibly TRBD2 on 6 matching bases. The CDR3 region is CSARDHRVIAASYEQYF. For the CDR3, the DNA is TGCAGTGCTAGAGACCACCGGGTTATAGCGGCCTCCTACGAGCAGTACTTC.